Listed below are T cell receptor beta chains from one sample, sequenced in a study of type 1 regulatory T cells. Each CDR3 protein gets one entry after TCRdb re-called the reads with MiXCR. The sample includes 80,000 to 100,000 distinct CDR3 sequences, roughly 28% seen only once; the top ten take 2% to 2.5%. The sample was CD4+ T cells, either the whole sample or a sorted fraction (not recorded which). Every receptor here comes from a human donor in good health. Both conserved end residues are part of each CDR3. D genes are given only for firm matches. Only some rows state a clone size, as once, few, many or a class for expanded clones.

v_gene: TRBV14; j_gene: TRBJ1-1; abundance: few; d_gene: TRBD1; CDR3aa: CASSQWTGVNTEAFF; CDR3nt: TGTGCCAGCAGCCAATGGACAGGGGTCAACACTGAAGCTTTCTTT
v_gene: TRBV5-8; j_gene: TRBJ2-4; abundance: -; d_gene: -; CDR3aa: CASSPGTAAKNIQYF; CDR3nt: TGTGCCAGCAGCCCGGGGACCGCAGCCAAAAACATTCAGTACTTC
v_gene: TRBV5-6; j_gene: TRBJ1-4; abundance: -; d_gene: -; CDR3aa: CASTRARSEKLFF; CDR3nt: TGTGCCAGCACCCGGGCCCGTTCCGAAAAACTGTTTTTT
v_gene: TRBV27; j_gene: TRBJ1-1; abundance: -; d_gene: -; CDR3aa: CASSGKWPNTEAFF; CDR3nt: TGTGCCAGCAGTGGGAAGTGGCCGAACACTGAAGCTTTCTTT
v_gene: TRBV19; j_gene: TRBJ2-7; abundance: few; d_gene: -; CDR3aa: CASSPSDGFYEQYF; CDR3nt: TGTGCCAGTAGTCCCTCTGACGGATTTTACGAGCAGTACTTC
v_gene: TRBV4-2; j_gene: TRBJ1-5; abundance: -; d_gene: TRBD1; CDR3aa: CASSLSGGGQPQHF; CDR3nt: TGTGCCAGCAGCCTTTCAGGGGGCGGACAGCCCCAGCATTTT
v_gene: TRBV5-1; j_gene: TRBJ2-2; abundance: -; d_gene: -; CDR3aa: CASIRQPGLDRGSCFF; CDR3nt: -
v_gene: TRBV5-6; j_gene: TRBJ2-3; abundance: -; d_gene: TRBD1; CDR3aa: CASSSGQALYTDTQYF; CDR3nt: TGTGCCAGCAGCTCGGGACAGGCGCTTTACACAGATACGCAGTATTTT
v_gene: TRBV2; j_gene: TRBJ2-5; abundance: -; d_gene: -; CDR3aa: CASSVEGGVGETQYF; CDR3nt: TGTGCCAGCAGTGTGGAGGGTGGTGTAGGGGAGACCCAGTACTTC
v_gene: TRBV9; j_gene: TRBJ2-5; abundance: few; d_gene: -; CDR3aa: CASSVYAGEGETQYF; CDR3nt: TGTGCCAGCAGCGTATATGCGGGCGAGGGGGAGACCCAGTACTTC
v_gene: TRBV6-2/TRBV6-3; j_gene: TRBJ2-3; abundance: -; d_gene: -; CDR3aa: CASTPGRADADTQYF; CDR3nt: TGTGCCAGCACCCCGGGAAGGGCCGATGCGGATACGCAGTATTTT
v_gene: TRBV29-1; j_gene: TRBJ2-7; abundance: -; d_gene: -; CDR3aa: CSVRQAEEQYF; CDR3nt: TGCAGCGTAAGACAGGCGGAGGAGCAGTACTTC
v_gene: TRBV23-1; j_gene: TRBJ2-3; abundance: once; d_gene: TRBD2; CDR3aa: CASPPAPGGPSADTQYF; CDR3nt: TGCGCCAGCCCTCCAGCCCCGGGAGGGCCGTCCGCAGATACGCAGTATTTT
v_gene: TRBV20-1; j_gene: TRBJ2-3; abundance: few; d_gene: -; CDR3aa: CSPRSGSTDTQYF; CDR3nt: TGCAGCCCACGAAGCGGGAGCACAGATACGCAGTATTTT
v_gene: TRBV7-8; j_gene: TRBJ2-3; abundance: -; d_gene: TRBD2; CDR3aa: CASSFSSGSDTQYF; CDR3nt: TGTGCCAGCAGCTTTTCTAGCGGGAGCGATACGCAGTATTTT
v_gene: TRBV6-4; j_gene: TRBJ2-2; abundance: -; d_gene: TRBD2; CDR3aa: CASVSQGRTSGRMDGELFF; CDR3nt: TGTGCCAGCGTGTCCCAAGGACGTACTAGCGGGAGAATGGACGGGGAGCTGTTTTTT
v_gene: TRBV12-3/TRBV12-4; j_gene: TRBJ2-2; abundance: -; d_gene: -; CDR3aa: CASSFASNTGELFF; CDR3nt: TGTGCCAGCAGTTTCGCCTCCAACACCGGGGAGCTGTTTTTT
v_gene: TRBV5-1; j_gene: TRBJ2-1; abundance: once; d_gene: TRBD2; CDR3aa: CASSWAPVSGRGYYEQFF; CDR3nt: TGCGCCAGCAGCTGGGCCCCGGTCAGCGGGAGGGGCTACTATGAGCAGTTCTTC
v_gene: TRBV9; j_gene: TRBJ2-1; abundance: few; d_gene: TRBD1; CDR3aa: CASSPGTGDGNEQFF; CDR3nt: TGTGCCAGCAGCCCTGGGACAGGGGATGGTAATGAGCAGTTCTTC
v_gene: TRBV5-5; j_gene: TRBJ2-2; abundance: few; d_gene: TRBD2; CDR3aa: CASSPIAGAGELFF; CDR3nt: TGTGCCAGCAGCCCCATAGCGGGAGCCGGGGAGCTGTTTTTT
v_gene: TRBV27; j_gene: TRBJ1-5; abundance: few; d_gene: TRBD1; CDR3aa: CASRKDGQGTQPQHF; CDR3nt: TGTGCCAGCAGGAAAGATGGACAGGGAACTCAGCCCCAGCATTTT
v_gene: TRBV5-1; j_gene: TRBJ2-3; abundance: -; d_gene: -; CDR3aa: CASSNGELTDTQYF; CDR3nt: TGCGCCAGCAGCAATGGCGAGCTCACAGATACGCAGTATTTT
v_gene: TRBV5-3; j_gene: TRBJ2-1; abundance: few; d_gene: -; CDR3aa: CARSFLNPAHTYNEQFF; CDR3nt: TGTGCCAGAAGCTTTCTCAACCCTGCCCATACATACAATGAGCAGTTCTTC